The T cell receptor (beta chain) under discussion was sequenced for a study of cytomegalovirus exposure and HLA in healthy donors. 60 Vbeta and 13 Jbeta primers were used in PCR. Per the study methods: In a later analysis, the count reached roughly 80 million unique TCR beta chains, with approximately 10 million shared. TCRdb's copy holds only in-frame clones and misses some; the assay was immunoSEQ multiplex PCR. V and J calls and clone size come straight from that table; D and trimming were deduced from the DNA. The table includes roughly 100,000 clones, 65% to 90% detected once. Findings of the study overall: In an earlier analysis, most TCR beta V segments were productive about 87% or about 30% of the time.

As for this clone: Antigen unknown.

With 4 bases clipped from V and 0 bases from J, the junction kept 4 bases outside the gene matches. CDR3 length: 15 residues. Germline V lookup: CDR1 MNHEY, CDR2 SVGAGI. The origin of this receptor is a man aged 30 to 39 in good health and CMV-seropositive. The sample comprised PBMCs. This rearrangement joins TRBV6-5 to TRBJ2-7; TRBD2 agrees at 9 bases. The CDR3 protein is CASSFATSGSYEQYF. The CDR3 nucleotides read TGTGCCAGCAGTTTCGCGACTAGCGGCTCCTACGAGCAGTACTTC.